This is a list of T cell receptor beta chains from one sample in a study of cytomegalovirus exposure and HLA in healthy donors. Assay used: immunoSEQ multiplex PCR; TCRdb lists only in-frame clones, some missing. This table has more than 150,000 clones, roughly four fifths appearing once. The sequenced sample consisted of PBMCs. The receptors here all came from a man aged 45-65 years in good health and CMV-seronegative. CDR3s include the opening cysteine and the closing phenylalanine or tryptophan. The D gene is left open where the match is weak. Not all rows give a size; the values are once, few, many and, for expanded clones, a class.

j_gene	len	abundance	d_gene	v_gene	CDR3aa	CDR3nt
TRBJ2-3	16	.	TRBD2	TRBV7-3	CASSSRLAGGTDTQYF	TGTGCCAGCAGCTCTAGACTAGCGGGAGGGACAGATACGCAGTATTTT
TRBJ2-2	17	.	.	TRBV7-3	CASSSQPARGRTGELFF	TGTGCCAGCAGCTCCCAACCCGCCAGGGGAAGGACCGGGGAGCTGTTTTTT
TRBJ2-7	15	.	TRBD2	TRBV6-5	CASSYSSGSSYEQYF	TGTGCCAGCAGTTATTCTAGCGGTTCCTCCTACGAGCAGTACTTC
TRBJ2-6	15	.	.	TRBV6-4	CASSRGYSGANVLTF	TGTGCCAGCAGTCGCGGATACTCTGGGGCCAACGTCCTGACTTTC
TRBJ2-3	11	.	.	TRBV29-1	CSVRDRHTQYF	TGCAGCGTTCGAGACAGACATACGCAGTATTTT
TRBJ2-7	14	.	TRBD2	TRBV7-2	CASSFSGRPHEQYF	TGTGCCAGCAGCTTTAGCGGGAGGCCCCACGAGCAGTACTTC
TRBJ1-1	13	once	TRBD1	TRBV4-3	CASSQLQGIEAFF	TGCGCCAGCAGCCAACTACAGGGGATTGAAGCTTTCTTT
TRBJ2-2	16	.	TRBD2	TRBV6-5	CASSYGLAGGPGELFF	TGTGCCAGCAGTTACGGACTAGCGGGGGGACCCGGGGAGCTGTTTTTT
TRBJ2-2	16	.	.	TRBV18	CASSPRGTANTGELFF	TGTGCCAGCTCACCACGCGGGACGGCGAACACCGGGGAGCTGTTTTTT
TRBJ1-4	14	few	TRBD1	TRBV5-1	CASSWTGEGEKLFF	TGCGCCAGCAGCTGGACAGGGGAAGGTGAAAAACTGTTTTTT
TRBJ2-7	16	few	TRBD1	TRBV16	CASSQDGAGGKYEQYF	TGTGCCAGCAGCCAAGATGGGGCAGGGGGCAAGTACGAGCAGTACTTC
TRBJ2-3	17	.	TRBD1	TRBV27	CASSLGQGLLSTDTQYF	TGTGCCAGCAGTTTGGGACAGGGGTTACTCAGCACAGATACGCAGTATTTT
TRBJ1-4	16	.	TRBD1	TRBV28	CASSLNDRDTGEKLFF	TGTGCCAGCAGTTTGAATGACAGGGATACGGGTGAAAAACTGTTTTTT
TRBJ2-1	14	once	TRBD2	TRBV7-8	CASSFGLALEEQFF	TGTGCCAGCAGCTTTGGACTAGCGTTAGAGGAGCAGTTCTTC
TRBJ1-4	14	.	.	TRBV27	CASSLQGLGEKLFF	TGTGCCAGCAGTTTGCAGGGCTTGGGGGAAAAACTGTTTTTT
TRBJ2-7	13	.	TRBD1	TRBV7-9	CSSSSTGTYEQYF	TGTTCCAGCAGCTCGACAGGGACCTACGAGCAGTACTTC
TRBJ1-1	16	.	TRBD1	TRBV14	CASSQVPGQGQGEAFF	TGTGCCAGCAGCCAAGTACCGGGACAGGGACAAGGTGAAGCTTTCTTT
TRBJ2-3	15	.	TRBD1	TRBV6-1	CASSDRGQGKDTQYF	TGTGCCAGCAGTGATCGAGGACAGGGAAAAGATACGCAGTATTTT
TRBJ2-2	17	.	.	TRBV4-3	CASSQDYEGANTGELFF	TGCGCCAGCAGCCAAGATTACGAGGGGGCGAACACCGGGGAGCTGTTTTTT
TRBJ1-2	16	.	.	TRBV15	CATSRDMGAANYGYTF	TGTGCCACCAGCAGAGACATGGGGGCAGCTAACTATGGCTACACCTTC
TRBJ1-2	13	.	.	TRBV7-9	CASSTTGNYGYTF	TGTGCCAGCAGCACTACAGGGAACTATGGCTACACCTTC
TRBJ2-5	14	.	.	TRBV5-1	CASSLPGNMETQYF	TGCGCCAGCAGCTTGCCCGGGAACATGGAGACCCAGTACTTC
TRBJ1-6	11	.	.	TRBV20-1	CSALGNSPLHF	TGCAGTGCACTAGGGAATTCACCCCTCCACTTT
TRBJ1-1	12	.	.	TRBV5-4	CASTRGGTEAFF	TGTGCCAGCACCCGAGGGGGCACTGAAGCTTTCTTT
TRBJ1-1	13	.	.	TRBV28	CASSLEQLQEAFF	TGTGCCAGCAGTTTGGAGCAACTCCAAGAAGCTTTCTTT
TRBJ2-1	16	.	TRBD1	TRBV7-2	CASSFRTGDLYNEQFF	TGTGCCAGCAGCTTTCGGACAGGGGACCTCTACAATGAGCAGTTCTTC
TRBJ2-3	16	.	TRBD1	TRBV9	CASSGDRGRITDTQYF	TGTGCCAGCAGCGGGGACAGGGGGCGGATCACAGATACGCAGTATTTT
TRBJ1-4	16	.	TRBD1	TRBV19	CASAGQELLTNEKLFF	TGTGCCAGCGCGGGACAGGAGTTGTTAACTAATGAAAAACTGTTTTTT
TRBJ2-2	11	.	.	TRBV7-3	CASSAGGELFF	TGTGCCAGCAGCGCCGGGGGGGAGCTGTTTTTT
TRBJ2-3	17	.	TRBD2	TRBV5-1	CASSLGASGGYTDTQYF	TGCGCCAGCAGCTTGGGCGCTAGCGGGGGGTATACAGATACGCAGTATTTT
TRBJ2-1	15	.	TRBD2	TRBV5-4	CASSLTSGTYNEQFF	TGTGCCAGCAGCTTGACTAGCGGTACCTACAATGAGCAGTTCTTC
TRBJ2-7	18	.	.	TRBV15	CATSSRFRAGARSYEQYF	TGTGCCACCAGCAGCCGATTCAGGGCGGGGGCGCGTTCCTACGAGCAGTACTTC